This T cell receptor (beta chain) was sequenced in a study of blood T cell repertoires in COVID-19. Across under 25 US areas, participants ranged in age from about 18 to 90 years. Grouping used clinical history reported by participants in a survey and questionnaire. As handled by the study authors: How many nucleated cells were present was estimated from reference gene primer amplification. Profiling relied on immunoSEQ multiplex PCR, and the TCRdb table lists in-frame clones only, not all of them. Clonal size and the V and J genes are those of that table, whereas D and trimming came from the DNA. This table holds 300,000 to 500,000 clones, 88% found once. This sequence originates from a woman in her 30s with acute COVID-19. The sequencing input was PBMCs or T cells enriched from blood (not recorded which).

CDR3 DNA sequence: TGCGCCAGCAGCCAAGGGATCCGGACGGGAGCTGGAAACACCATATATTTT. This sequence encodes CASSQGIRTGAGNTIYF. This sequence joins TRBV4-1 and TRBJ1-3, with unresolved D. CDR3 size: 17 residues. CDR1 and CDR2 from the germline V gene are MGHRA and YSYEKL. Trimming removed 1 base from V and 2 bases from J, with 15 bases in between.